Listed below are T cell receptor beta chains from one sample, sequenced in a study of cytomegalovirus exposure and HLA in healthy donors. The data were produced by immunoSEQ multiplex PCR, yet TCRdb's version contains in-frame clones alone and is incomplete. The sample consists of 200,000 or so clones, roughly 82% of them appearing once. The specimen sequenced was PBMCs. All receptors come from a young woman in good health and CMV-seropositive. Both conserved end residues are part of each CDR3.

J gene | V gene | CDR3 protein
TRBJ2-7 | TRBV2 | CASKAPDRGLNEQYF
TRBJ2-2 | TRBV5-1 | CASSPGQMVHTGELFF
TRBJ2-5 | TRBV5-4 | CASSLAGETQYF
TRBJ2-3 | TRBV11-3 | CASSLGASDTQYF
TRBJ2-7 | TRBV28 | CASSLLGGGTGTYEQYF
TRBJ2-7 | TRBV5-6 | CASRGSGLTYEQYF
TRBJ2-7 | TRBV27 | CASSLLRSRQGGWEQYF
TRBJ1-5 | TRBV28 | CASSRDRNQPQHF
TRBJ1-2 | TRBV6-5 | CASSRGRQNYGYTF
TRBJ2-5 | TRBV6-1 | CASSDSIAETQYF
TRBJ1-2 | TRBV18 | CASSPLDGDGYTF
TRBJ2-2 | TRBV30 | CAWSGLGATGELFF
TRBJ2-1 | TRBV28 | CASSFYRDNEQFF
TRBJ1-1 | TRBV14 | CASSRSGGGTEAFF